These 30 T cell receptor beta chains were sequenced from one sample in a study of control samples from healthy donors and cancer patients. Some clones are missing from TCRdb's copy, which holds only in-frame ones; the method was immunoSEQ multiplex PCR. The sample includes over 80,000 clones, roughly four fifths of them seen just once. The sequenced sample consisted of blood. These receptors were obtained from a man in his 60s in good health.

V gene TRBV7-9 combines with J gene TRBJ2-2; D not certain. Deletions cut 3 bases from V and 3 bases from J, with 8 bases between. The CDR3 runs to 14 residues. Germline V gene sequence: CDR1 SEHNR, CDR2 FQNEAQ (reference sequence). The CDR3 region is CASSFQTDTGELFF. CDR3 nucleotide sequence: TGTGCCAGCAGCTTCCAGACGGACACCGGGGAGCTGTTTTTT.

This sequence joins TRBV10-2 and TRBJ2-5; D gene ambiguous. This CDR3 is 12 amino acids long. The V gene lost 3 bases and the J gene lost 5 bases, with 7 bases spanning the gap. CDR1 is WSHSY, CDR2 SAAADI, per germline. CDR3 bases: TGCGCCAGCAGTGAAACGTCCGAGACCCAGTACTTC. Encoded protein: CASSETSETQYF.

The V gene is TRBV28, the J gene TRBJ2-7; no clear D gene. Trimming shortened V by 7 bases and J by 0 bases, and 4 bases separated the two germline ends. This CDR3 is built from 11 residues. Germline V gene lookup returns CDR1 MDHEN and CDR2 SYDVKM. The DNA of the CDR3 is TGTGCCAGCACCAGCTCCTACGAGCAGTACTTC. Protein sequence: CASTSSYEQYF.

The CDR3 bases are TGTGCCAGCAGCCCCAAATACGGTAAAAGCTGGCCCCGGGATGAGCAGTTCTTC. It yields the protein CASSPKYGKSWPRDEQFF. This sequence joins TRBV9 and TRBJ2-1; no reliable D call. Between the trimmed V and J ends, which lost 4 bases and 8 bases, there was a span of 28 bases. This CDR3 spans 18 amino acids. Germline loops: CDR1 SGDLS, CDR2 YYNGEE.

The chain joins TRBV7-2 to TRBJ2-3, with 7 bases matching TRBD1. Germline V lookup: CDR1 SGHTA, CDR2 FQGNSA. This CDR3 is built from 14 residues. V shed 1 base, J shed 4 bases, and the junction held 2 bases outside the gene matches. DNA for the CDR3: TGTGCCAGCAGCTTAGGGGACAGCTCAGATACGCAGTATTTT. The encoded protein is CASSLGDSSDTQYF.

V is TRBV2 and J is TRBJ1-1; D not certain. CDR3 length equals 15 residues. V dropped 1 base and J dropped 7 bases, with 16 bases sitting between them. Germline CDR1 reads SNHLY; CDR2 reads FYNNEI. The CDR3 loop reads CASSEGLGVLSEAFF. The DNA of the CDR3 is TGTGCCAGCAGTGAAGGGCTAGGTGTTCTTAGTGAAGCTTTCTTT.

The chain joins TRBV6-1 to TRBJ2-7; 7 bases align to TRBD2. Per germline, CDR1 MNHNS and CDR2 SASEGT. V shed 2 bases, J shed 6 bases, and the junction held 7 bases outside the gene matches. The CDR3 has 14 amino acids. Here the CDR3 reads CASSETAGAAEQYF. The CDR3, as DNA: TGTGCCAGCAGTGAAACGGCGGGAGCGGCCGAGCAGTACTTC.

The chain joins TRBV5-6 to TRBJ2-1; D might be TRBD2 (6 bases). Trimming shortened V by 0 bases and J by 12 bases, and 10 bases separated the two germline ends. The CDR3 length is 12 residues. Germline lookup yields CDR1 SGHDT and CDR2 YYEEEE. CDR3 sequence (DNA): TGTGCCAGCAGCTTGGTGCGGGGCGCGCAGTTCTTC. Translating it yields CASSLVRGAQFF.

This clone has a handful of counts. The V and J genes are TRBV6-5 and TRBJ2-7, with TRBD1 identical over 7 bases. CDR3 length: 15 residues. The trim removed 0 bases at V and 2 bases at J, leaving 4 bases unmatched. Per the germline V gene, CDR1 is MNHEY and CDR2 is SVGAGI. CDR3 nucleotides: TGTGCCAGCAGTTACTCGATTGACAGGGCCTACGAGCAGTACTTC. Protein product: CASSYSIDRAYEQYF.

The genes are TRBV5-1 and TRBJ2-3; D unclear. This CDR3 contains 14 residues. The germline V gene encodes CDR1 SGHRS and CDR2 YFSETQ. V was clipped by 2 bases and J by 1 base, with 8 bases between them. In DNA form, the CDR3 reads TGCGCCAGCAGCTTAGTAGCAGGCACAGATACGCAGTATTTT. Its protein product is CASSLVAGTDTQYF.

The rearrangement links TRBV6-5 to TRBJ1-2; no clear D. V shed 5 bases and J shed 2 bases, with 12 bases lying between them. The length of the CDR3 is 14 residues. Germline V gene sequence: CDR1 MNHEY, CDR2 SVGAGI. The CDR3 loop reads CASSPRRENYGYTF. DNA of the CDR3: TGTGCCAGCAGTCCCCGTAGGGAGAACTATGGCTACACCTTC.

This sequence joins TRBV19 and TRBJ2-1; 7 bases agree with TRBD2. CDR3 length equals 14 residues. Trimming removed 1 base from V and 7 bases from J; junction bases left unmatched: 4. Germline lookup yields CDR1 LNHDA and CDR2 SQIVND (reference sequence). As DNA, the CDR3 is TGTGCCAGTAGTATAGCTGCGGGAGTTAATGAGCAGTTCTTC. This translates into CASSIAAGVNEQFF.

The chain has TRBV9 and TRBJ2-1; 9 bases line up with TRBD1. The CDR3 is 16 amino acids. Trimming cost V 0 bases and J 4 bases; bases outside gene matches: 5. The germline gives CDR1 SGDLS, CDR2 YYNGEE. CDR3 sequence reads: CASSVDGTGNYNEQFF. CDR3 coding DNA: TGTGCCAGCAGCGTAGACGGGACAGGGAATTACAATGAGCAGTTCTTC.

This chain joins TRBV7-8 and TRBJ1-5; D not certain. This CDR3 spans 15 amino acids. The V gene's germline CDR1 is SGHVS and CDR2 FQNEAQ. The V gene lost 1 base and the J gene lost 1 base, with 8 bases spanning the gap. As DNA, the CDR3 is TGTGCCAGCAGCTTAGATGATGGGAGCAATCAGCCCCAGCATTTT. This translates into CASSLDDGSNQPQHF.

This chain links TRBV4-1 with TRBJ1-4; 7 nucleotides align to TRBD1. Trimming at V came to 3 bases and at J to 8 bases, leaving 12 bases not matched to a gene. CDR3 size: 16 residues. Per germline, CDR1 MGHRA and CDR2 YSYEKL. CDR3 region: CASSHDPGTVPEKLFF. The CDR3 DNA is TGCGCCAGCAGCCATGATCCCGGGACAGTCCCCGAAAAACTGTTTTTT.

The rearrangement links TRBV21-1 to TRBJ2-1; the table assigns TRBD2, which was not confirmed against the DNA. TRBV21-1 is flagged as a pseudogene. This CDR3 comprises 17 residues. The CDR3 spells CASSKEASARIYNEQFF. Written as DNA, the CDR3 is TGTGCCAGCAGCAAAGAGGCTAGCGCTAGAATATACAATGAGCAGTTCTTC.

V usage is TRBV5-1 and J usage is TRBJ2-2; 10 bases match TRBD2. The germline V gene has CDR1 SGHRS and CDR2 YFSETQ. J gave up 4 bases and V 0 bases, and 6 bases lay outside the gene matches. This CDR3 contains 17 residues. The CDR3 DNA follows: TGCGCCAGCAGCTTGGCTCGGGGACTAGCGCGCACCGGGGAGCTGTTTTTT. It yields the protein CASSLARGLARTGELFF.

The V and J genes are TRBV7-3 and TRBJ2-3; D perhaps matches TRBD2 (5 bases). This CDR3 is 13 amino acids long. V gave up 5 bases and J gave up 5 bases, with 11 bases separating them. Germline CDR1 and CDR2: SGHTA and FQGTGA. CDR3 protein: CASSTGLLDTQYF. The CDR3 nucleotides read TGTGCCAGCAGCACCGGACTGTTAGATACGCAGTATTTT.

This clone has only one observation. Here the CDR3 reads CAWSLGTANTEAFF. CDR3 sequence (DNA): TGTGCCTGGAGCCTAGGGACAGCGAACACTGAAGCTTTCTTT. V is TRBV30 and J is TRBJ1-1; 7 nucleotides match TRBD1. The CDR3 runs to 14 residues. Trimming cost V 3 bases and J 1 base; bases outside gene matches: 5. Germline lookup yields CDR1 GTSNPN and CDR2 SVGIG (reference sequence).

This chain connects TRBV6-5 to TRBJ1-5; 7 bases fit TRBD1. The CDR3 is 15 amino acids. The germline CDR1 and CDR2 sequences are MNHEY and SVGAGI. V lost 0 bases and J lost 5; bases outside the gene matches: 4. CDR3 in DNA: TGTGCCAGCAGTTACTCGAGACAGGGTGATCAGCCCCAGCATTTT. Its protein is CASSYSRQGDQPQHF.

The chain combines TRBV3-1 (or the pseudogene TRBV3-2) with TRBJ1-1; D not certain. The CDR3 consists of 16 residues. Germline V gives CDR1 LGHDT, CDR2 YNNKEL (reference sequence). V was pared by 1 base and J by 3 bases, with 15 bases between. CDR3 loop: CASSQVVLSGDTEAFF. The CDR3 bases are TGTGCCAGCAGCCAAGTCGTATTATCCGGGGACACTGAAGCTTTCTTT.

The chain recombines TRBV5-6 with TRBJ2-7; D uncertain. The CDR3 runs to 14 residues. The germline V gene encodes CDR1 SGHDT and CDR2 YYEEEE. V was clipped by 1 base and J by 1 base, with 9 bases between them. Written as DNA, the CDR3 is TGTGCCAGCAGCTTGTATCACGGATCCTACGAGCAGTACTTC. Translating gives CASSLYHGSYEQYF.

This clone has a handful of counts. The chain combines TRBV27 with TRBJ2-7, with D perhaps TRBD1 (5 bases). Germline CDR1 is MNHEY and CDR2 is SMNVEV (reference sequence). Trimming pared 8 bases from V and 5 bases from J, leaving 16 bases between. This CDR3 comprises 13 residues. The CDR3 reads CASSHLGAHEQYF. Here the CDR3 DNA reads TGTGCCAGCTCCCACTTAGGGGCCCACGAGCAGTACTTC.

Written as DNA, the CDR3 is TGTGCCAGCAGCCGAGAGGTAGGAAATAACTATGGCTACACCTTC. Its protein product is CASSREVGNNYGYTF. V gene TRBV4-2 combines with J gene TRBJ1-2; D is ambiguous. Per germline, CDR1 LGHNA and CDR2 YNFKEQ. Trimming removed 4 bases at V and 1 base at J, with 13 bases between. CDR3 length equals 15 residues.

V and J are TRBV2 and TRBJ2-7; maybe TRBD2 (5 bases). The V gene's germline CDR1 is SNHLY and CDR2 FYNNEI. V was clipped by 5 bases and J by 0 bases, with 14 bases between them. This CDR3 has 15 residues. The CDR3 is CASSLGSPSSYEQYF. The CDR3 nucleotides read TGTGCCAGCAGTTTAGGGAGCCCCTCCTCCTACGAGCAGTACTTC.

The chain combines TRBV19 with TRBJ2-1; 11 bases fit TRBD2. Germline trimming cut 6 bases from V and 8 bases from J; bases unmatched to any gene: 6. CDR3 size: 14 residues. Germline V lookup: CDR1 LNHDA, CDR2 SQIVND (reference sequence). This chain's CDR3 is CASRTSGAGDEQFF. DNA for the CDR3: TGTGCCAGTAGGACTAGCGGGGCTGGGGATGAGCAGTTCTTC.

The chain employs TRBV29-1 and TRBJ1-2; D uncertain. CDR3 length: 13 amino acids. The germline CDR1 and CDR2 sequences are SQVTM and ANQGSEA. The V gene lost 4 bases and the J gene lost 7 bases, with 16 bases spanning the gap. CDR3 sequence: CSVVWQTVSGYTF. Written as DNA, the CDR3 is TGCAGCGTTGTTTGGCAGACTGTTTCTGGCTACACCTTC.

J is TRBJ2-1 and V is TRBV4-1, with 7 bases that match TRBD2. CDR3 size: 17 residues. CDR1 is MGHRA, CDR2 YSYEKL, per germline. Germline trimming cut 5 bases from V and 0 bases from J; bases unmatched to any gene: 10. The CDR3 reads CASSAVGGGSSYNEQFF. DNA of the CDR3: TGCGCCAGCAGCGCCGTCGGCGGGGGAAGCTCCTACAATGAGCAGTTCTTC.

This clone turned up a few times. In DNA, the CDR3 is TGTGCCAGCAGTTACGCGGGGGGTTACGAGCAGTACTTC. Amino acid sequence: CASSYAGGYEQYF. The V call is TRBV6-6, the J call TRBJ2-7, with 8 bases matching TRBD2. Looked up from germline, CDR1 is MNHNY and CDR2 is SVGAGI (reference sequence). The CDR3 has 13 residues. The ends lost 2 bases at V and 4 bases at J; junction bases unmatched: 1.

The V gene is TRBV6-5, the J gene TRBJ1-4; perhaps TRBD1 as D (6 bases). Germline V gene data show CDR1 as MNHEY and CDR2 as SVGAGI. This CDR3 has 16 residues. The V gene lost 2 bases and the J gene lost 4 bases, with 14 bases spanning the gap. CDR3 coding DNA: TGTGCCAGCAGTTACCTCAGGGGCCAGAGTAATGAAAAACTGTTTTTT. Its translation: CASSYLRGQSNEKLFF.